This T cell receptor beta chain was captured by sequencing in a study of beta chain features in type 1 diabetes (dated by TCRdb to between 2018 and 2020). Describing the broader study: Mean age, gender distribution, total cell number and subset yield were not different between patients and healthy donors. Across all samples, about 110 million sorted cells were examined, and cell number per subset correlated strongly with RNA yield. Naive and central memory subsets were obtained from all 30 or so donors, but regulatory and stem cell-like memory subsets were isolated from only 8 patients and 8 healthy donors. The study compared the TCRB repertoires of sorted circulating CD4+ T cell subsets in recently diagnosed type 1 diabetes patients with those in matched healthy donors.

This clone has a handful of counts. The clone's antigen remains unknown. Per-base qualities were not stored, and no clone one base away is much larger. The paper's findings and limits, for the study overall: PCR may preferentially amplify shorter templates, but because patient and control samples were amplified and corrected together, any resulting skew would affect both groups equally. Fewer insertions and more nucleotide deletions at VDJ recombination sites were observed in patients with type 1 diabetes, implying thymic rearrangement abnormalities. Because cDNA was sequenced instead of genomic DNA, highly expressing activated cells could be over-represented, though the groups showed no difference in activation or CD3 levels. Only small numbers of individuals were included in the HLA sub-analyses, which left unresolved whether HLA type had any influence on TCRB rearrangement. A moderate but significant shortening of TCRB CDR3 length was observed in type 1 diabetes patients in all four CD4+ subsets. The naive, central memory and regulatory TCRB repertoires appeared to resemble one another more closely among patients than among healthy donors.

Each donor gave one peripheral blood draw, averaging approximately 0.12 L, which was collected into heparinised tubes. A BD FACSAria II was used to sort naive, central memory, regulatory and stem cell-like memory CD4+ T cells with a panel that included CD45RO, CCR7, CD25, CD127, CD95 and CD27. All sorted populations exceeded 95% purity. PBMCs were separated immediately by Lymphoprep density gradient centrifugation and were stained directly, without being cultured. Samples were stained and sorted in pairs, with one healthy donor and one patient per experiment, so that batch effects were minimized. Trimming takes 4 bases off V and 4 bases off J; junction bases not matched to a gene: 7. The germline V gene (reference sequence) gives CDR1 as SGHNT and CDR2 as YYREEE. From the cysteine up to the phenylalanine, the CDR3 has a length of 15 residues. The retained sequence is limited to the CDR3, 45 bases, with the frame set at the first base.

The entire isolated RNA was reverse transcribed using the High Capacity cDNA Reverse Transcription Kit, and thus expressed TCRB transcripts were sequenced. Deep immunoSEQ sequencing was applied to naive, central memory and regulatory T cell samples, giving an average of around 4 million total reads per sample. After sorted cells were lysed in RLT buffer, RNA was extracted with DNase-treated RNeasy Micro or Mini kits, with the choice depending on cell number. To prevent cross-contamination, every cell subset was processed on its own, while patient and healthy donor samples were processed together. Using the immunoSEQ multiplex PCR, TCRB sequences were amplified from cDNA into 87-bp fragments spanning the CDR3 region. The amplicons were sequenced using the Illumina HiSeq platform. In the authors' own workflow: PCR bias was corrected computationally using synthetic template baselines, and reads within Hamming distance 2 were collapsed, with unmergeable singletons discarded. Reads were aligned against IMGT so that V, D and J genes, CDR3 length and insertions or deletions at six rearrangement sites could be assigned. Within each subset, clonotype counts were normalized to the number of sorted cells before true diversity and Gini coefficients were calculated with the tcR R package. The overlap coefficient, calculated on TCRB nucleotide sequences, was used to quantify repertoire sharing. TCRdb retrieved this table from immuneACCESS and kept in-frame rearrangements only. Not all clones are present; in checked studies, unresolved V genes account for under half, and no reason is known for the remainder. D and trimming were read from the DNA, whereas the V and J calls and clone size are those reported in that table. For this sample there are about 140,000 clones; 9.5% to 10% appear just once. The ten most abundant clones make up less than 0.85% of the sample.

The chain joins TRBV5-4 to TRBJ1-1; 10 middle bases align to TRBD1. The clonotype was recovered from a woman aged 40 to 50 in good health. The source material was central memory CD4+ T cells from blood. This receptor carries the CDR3 CASSAGTGDVTEAFF. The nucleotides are TGTGCCAGCAGCGCCGGGACAGGGGATGTCACTGAAGCTTTCTTT. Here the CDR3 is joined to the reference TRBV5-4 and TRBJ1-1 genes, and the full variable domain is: ETGVTQSPTHLIKTRGQQVTLRCSSQSGHNTVSWYQQALGQGPQFIFQYYREEENGRGNFPPRFSGLQFPNYSSELNVNALELDDSALYLCASSAGTGDVTEAFFGQGTRLTVV.